These T cell receptor beta chains were read from a single sample in a study of T cell responses to AZD1222 COVID-19 vaccine. Only in-frame clones appear in the TCRdb table, and some are missing; sequencing was by immunoSEQ multiplex PCR. The sample shows around 120,000 clones, about nine tenths of them seen only once. The starting material was peripheral blood, obtained on day 0 of AZD1222 vaccination. These receptors were collected from an adult in good health. Both conserved end residues are part of each CDR3. The D gene is left open where the match is weak. Clone size is shown for a subset of rows, as once, few, many or a class of expanded clone.

DNA: TGTGCCAGCAGCTTACAGGTATCTGGAAACACCATATATTTT
CDR3: CASSLQVSGNTIYF
J: TRBJ1-3
V: TRBV5-5
size: .
D: .

DNA: TGTGCCAGCAGTTCCGGGCTGAACTATGGCTACACCTTC
CDR3: CASSSGLNYGYTF
J: TRBJ1-2
V: TRBV6-2/TRBV6-3
size: few
D: .

DNA: TGTGCCAGTAGTCCACGCCGGGACTACGAGCAGTACTTC
CDR3: CASSPRRDYEQYF
J: TRBJ2-7
V: TRBV19
size: .
D: .

DNA: TGTGCCAGCAGTGTTTTGGAGACCCAGTACTTC
CDR3: CASSVLETQYF
J: TRBJ2-5
V: TRBV25-1
size: .
D: .

DNA: TGTGCCAGCAGCCCAACGGCCTCCTACGAGCAGTACTTC
CDR3: CASSPTASYEQYF
J: TRBJ2-7
V: TRBV6-2/TRBV6-3
size: .
D: .

DNA: TGTGCCTGGGTGGACAGGGGGCACTCCCTTGAAGCTTTCTTT
CDR3: CAWVDRGHSLEAFF
J: TRBJ1-1
V: TRBV30
size: .
D: TRBD1

DNA: TGTGCCAGCAGCTCGGAGATCCCCCTTTACTACAATGAGCAGTTCTTC
CDR3: CASSSEIPLYYNEQFF
J: TRBJ2-1
V: TRBV5-6
size: .
D: .

DNA: TGCGCCAGCAGCTTTTTAGGGGGACAGGGGATGACCTACGAGCAGTACTTC
CDR3: CASSFLGGQGMTYEQYF
J: TRBJ2-7
V: TRBV5-1
size: .
D: TRBD1

DNA: TGTGCCAGCAGTTACCTTGCCGCTATGAACACTGAAGCTTTCTTT
CDR3: CASSYLAAMNTEAFF
J: TRBJ1-1
V: TRBV6-2/TRBV6-3
size: once
D: .

DNA: TGTGCCTGGAGCCAGGGACTAGCGGGAGTAGCTGAGCAGTTCTTC
CDR3: CAWSQGLAGVAEQFF
J: TRBJ2-1
V: TRBV30
size: .
D: TRBD2

DNA: TGCGCCAGCAGCTTGGAGAGCGGGCTAGCGGGAGGCCTAATCTTC
CDR3: CASSLESGLAGGLIF
J: TRBJ2-7
V: TRBV5-1
size: .
D: TRBD2

DNA: TGCGCCAGCAGCTTCCAGGTAACTGAAGCTTTCTTT
CDR3: CASSFQVTEAFF
J: TRBJ1-1
V: TRBV5-1
size: .
D: .

DNA: TGTGCCAGTAGTTCGCCAGGACGGGCTAACTATGGCTACACCTTC
CDR3: CASSSPGRANYGYTF
J: TRBJ1-2
V: TRBV19
size: .
D: .

DNA: TGTGCCAGCAGTTTATTGGCGGAGCCTAAGGAGACCCAGTACTTC
CDR3: CASSLLAEPKETQYF
J: TRBJ2-5
V: TRBV28
size: .
D: .

DNA: TGTGCCAGCAGTTACTTCGAAGGGGGAGCTTTCTTT
CDR3: CASSYFEGGAFF
J: TRBJ1-1
V: TRBV6-6
size: .
D: .

DNA: TGTGCCAGCAGCCTTCCGTTAGCGGGAGTACAAGAGACCCAGTACTTC
CDR3: CASSLPLAGVQETQYF
J: TRBJ2-5
V: TRBV5-4
size: .
D: TRBD2

DNA: TGTGCCAGCAGTAGCCCGGGACAGAAAGAGACCCAGTACTTC
CDR3: CASSSPGQKETQYF
J: TRBJ2-5
V: TRBV28
size: .
D: TRBD1

DNA: TGCGCCAGCAGCCAAGCCCGAGGGCTAGCTGAAAATGAGCAGTTCTTC
CDR3: CASSQARGLAENEQFF
J: TRBJ2-1
V: TRBV4-3
size: .
D: .

DNA: TGTGCCAGCACCCGAATCCACCGGTGGGGCAGGGGGACTGAAGCTTTCTTT
CDR3: CASTRIHRWGRGTEAFF
J: TRBJ1-1
V: TRBV2
size: .
D: TRBD1

DNA: TGTGCCAGCAGCTCAACCGATTACACTGAAGCTTTCTTT
CDR3: CASSSTDYTEAFF
J: TRBJ1-1
V: TRBV7-8
size: .
D: .

DNA: TGTGCCAGCAGTGGACTAGCGGGAGGGAACACCGGGGAGCTGTTTTTT
CDR3: CASSGLAGGNTGELFF
J: TRBJ2-2
V: TRBV6-6
size: once
D: TRBD2

DNA: TGCGCCAGCAGCCTAAAGTTCCTGGCCACAGATACGCAGTATTTT
CDR3: CASSLKFLATDTQYF
J: TRBJ2-3
V: TRBV4-1
size: .
D: .

DNA: TGTGCCAGCAGCGTAGGTGGGGACTCCCTGGCCTACGAGCAGTACTTC
CDR3: CASSVGGDSLAYEQYF
J: TRBJ2-7
V: TRBV9
size: .
D: .

DNA: TGTGCCAGCAGCACGACAGGGATTACAGATACGCAGTATTTT
CDR3: CASSTTGITDTQYF
J: TRBJ2-3
V: TRBV7-8
size: .
D: TRBD1

DNA: TGTGCCATCAGTGAGTCATCACAAGAGACCCAGTACTTC
CDR3: CAISESSQETQYF
J: TRBJ2-5
V: TRBV10-3
size: few
D: .

DNA: TGTGCCAGCAGTGGACCTAGCGGGACACGAATAACCGGGGAGCTGTTTTTT
CDR3: CASSGPSGTRITGELFF
J: TRBJ2-2
V: TRBV2
size: .
D: TRBD2

DNA: TGTGCCAGCAGCTTGGCCGGACTAGCGGGGGGGCTAGTAACCCAGTACTTC
CDR3: CASSLAGLAGGLVTQYF
J: TRBJ2-5
V: TRBV5-6
size: .
D: TRBD2

DNA: TGCGCCAGCACCCAGAGCGGCGGAAATCAGCCCCAGCATTTT
CDR3: CASTQSGGNQPQHF
J: TRBJ1-5
V: TRBV10-2
size: .
D: .

DNA: TGCAGTGCTAGTTCCTCCTGGGGAGAGGGGGATGGCTACACCTTC
CDR3: CSASSSWGEGDGYTF
J: TRBJ1-2
V: TRBV20-1
size: .
D: .

DNA: TGTGCCAGTATCGGACAAGCTGGAAACACCATATATTTT
CDR3: CASIGQAGNTIYF
J: TRBJ1-3
V: TRBV19
size: .
D: .

DNA: TGTGCCAGCAGCTTAGGAGTCAGCGGGGGAGCCTACGAGCAGTACTTC
CDR3: CASSLGVSGGAYEQYF
J: TRBJ2-7
V: TRBV7-6
size: .
D: TRBD2

DNA: TGTGCCAGCAGCCCTACACAGGGTGAGCAGTTCTTC
CDR3: CASSPTQGEQFF
J: TRBJ2-1
V: TRBV11-2
size: .
D: .

DNA: TGTGCCAGTAGTGATCGCGGTGGGAATCAGCCCCAGCATTTT
CDR3: CASSDRGGNQPQHF
J: TRBJ1-5
V: TRBV19
size: .
D: .

DNA: TGTGCCAGCAGCGTCAGGGGAGACGCTAACTATGGCTACACCTTC
CDR3: CASSVRGDANYGYTF
J: TRBJ1-2
V: TRBV9
size: .
D: .

DNA: TGTGCCAGCAGCCCCCCGACAGGGACCTCTGGAAACACCATATATTTT
CDR3: CASSPPTGTSGNTIYF
J: TRBJ1-3
V: TRBV7-9
size: .
D: TRBD1

DNA: TGTGCCAGCAGGGTTACAGGGGGCGCAAAGACTGAAGCTTTCTTT
CDR3: CASRVTGGAKTEAFF
J: TRBJ1-1
V: TRBV2
size: .
D: TRBD1

DNA: TGTGCCAGCAGCGTAGAGGCTGGAATGGACACTGAAGCTTTCTTT
CDR3: CASSVEAGMDTEAFF
J: TRBJ1-1
V: TRBV9
size: .
D: .

DNA: TGTGCCAGCAGTACCGGGCCTCTCGATGAGCAGTTCTTC
CDR3: CASSTGPLDEQFF
J: TRBJ2-1
V: TRBV6-6
size: .
D: .

DNA: TGTGCCAGCAGCTCGACCCCCCTATCCTACGAGCAGTACTTC
CDR3: CASSSTPLSYEQYF
J: TRBJ2-7
V: TRBV13
size: .
D: .

DNA: TGTGCCAGCCAATCCGGGACTAACACCTACGAGCAGTACTTC
CDR3: CASQSGTNTYEQYF
J: TRBJ2-7
V: TRBV19
size: .
D: TRBD2

DNA: TGTGCCAGTAGCGGACCTAACTATGGCTACACCTTC
CDR3: CASSGPNYGYTF
J: TRBJ1-2
V: TRBV19
size: .
D: .

DNA: TGCAGCGTTGAAAGGGGTTCCTACGAGCAGTACTTC
CDR3: CSVERGSYEQYF
J: TRBJ2-7
V: TRBV29-1
size: .
D: .

DNA: TGTGCCAGGCAACGCGGGGAAGGGGGAGGATCTGGAAACACCATATATTTT
CDR3: CARQRGEGGGSGNTIYF
J: TRBJ1-3
V: TRBV2
size: .
D: .

DNA: TGTGCCAGCAGCTACCGACAGGGGGCGAGCACCGGGGAGCTGTTTTTT
CDR3: CASSYRQGASTGELFF
J: TRBJ2-2
V: TRBV11-2
size: .
D: TRBD1

DNA: TGTGCCAGCAGTTCGGACTCAACAACTAATGAAAAACTGTTTTTT
CDR3: CASSSDSTTNEKLFF
J: TRBJ1-4
V: TRBV28
size: .
D: .

DNA: TGTGCCAGCTCACCGTACTTCGGGACTAGCGGGAGGGCCCCGTTCTTC
CDR3: CASSPYFGTSGRAPFF
J: TRBJ2-1
V: TRBV18
size: .
D: TRBD2

DNA: TGTGCCAGCAGCCCCGGGACAGGGATCACCGGGGAGCTGTTTTTT
CDR3: CASSPGTGITGELFF
J: TRBJ2-2
V: TRBV9
size: .
D: TRBD1

DNA: TGTGCCAGCAGCTTGACTGGAACCCCGGGAGGGGAGCTGTTTTTT
CDR3: CASSLTGTPGGELFF
J: TRBJ2-2
V: TRBV9
size: .
D: .

DNA: TGTGCTAGTGGTTTGGCGCTCTGGACAGGGGAGAGACATGGCTACACCTTC
CDR3: CASGLALWTGERHGYTF
J: TRBJ1-2
V: TRBV12-5
size: .
D: TRBD1

DNA: TGTGCCAGCTCGGGACTCAGAACCGGGGAGCTGTTTTTT
CDR3: CASSGLRTGELFF
J: TRBJ2-2
V: TRBV27
size: .
D: .

DNA: TGTGCCAGCTCACCAGGGGCGCAGAACACTGAAGCTTTCTTT
CDR3: CASSPGAQNTEAFF
J: TRBJ1-1
V: TRBV18
size: .
D: .

DNA: TGTGCAAGTCGCCCCCCTCCGGGACTAGCGGGAGGGAGCTCCTACGAGCAGTACTTC
CDR3: CASRPPPGLAGGSSYEQYF
J: TRBJ2-7
V: TRBV12-2
size: once
D: .

DNA: TGTGCCAGCAGGGGAGCAAATCAGCCCCAGCATTTT
CDR3: CASRGANQPQHF
J: TRBJ1-5
V: TRBV6-5
size: .
D: .

DNA: TGTGCCAGCAGCCGGATAAGGACTAGCACTTGCTACGAGCAGTACTTC
CDR3: CASSRIRTSTCYEQYF
J: TRBJ2-7
V: TRBV3-1/TRBV3-2
size: few
D: TRBD2

DNA: TGTGCCAGCAGCGAAGGACTAGCGGAACAAGAGACCCAGTACTTC
CDR3: CASSEGLAEQETQYF
J: TRBJ2-5
V: TRBV9
size: .
D: TRBD2

DNA: TGTGCCAGCAGCTTGGGCGGTGGGGGGGAGCTGTTTTTT
CDR3: CASSLGGGGELFF
J: TRBJ2-2
V: TRBV7-2
size: once
D: .

DNA: TGTGCCAGCAGCGTAGACTTCTATGAGCAGTTCTTC
CDR3: CASSVDFYEQFF
J: TRBJ2-1
V: TRBV9
size: .
D: .

DNA: TGTGCCAGCAATACCGCGAGGAACTACGAGCAGTACTTC
CDR3: CASNTARNYEQYF
J: TRBJ2-7
V: TRBV5-8
size: .
D: .

DNA: TGTGCCAGCAGCCCTCTCTCCGGGACTAGCGGGGGGAAAGAGACCCAGTACTTC
CDR3: CASSPLSGTSGGKETQYF
J: TRBJ2-5
V: TRBV3-1/TRBV3-2
size: .
D: TRBD2

DNA: TGTGCCAGCAGCGTCGGGGGAAGCGGGGTCACTGAGACCCAGTACTTC
CDR3: CASSVGGSGVTETQYF
J: TRBJ2-5
V: TRBV9
size: .
D: TRBD2